Shown below are 10 T cell receptor beta chains from a single sample sequenced in a study of early T cells in non-severe SARS-CoV-2 infection. A single record per CDR3 protein comes from TCRdb applying MiXCR to the 5' RACE reads. The repertoire holds approximately 26,000 distinct CDR3 sequences, around 4.5% seen once, with roughly an eighth in the top ten. Specimen: whole blood. Every receptor here comes from an adult who was a healthcare worker with PCR-confirmed SARS-CoV-2 infection or an uninfected control (not recorded which).

This clonotype occurred a few times. The chain links TRBV11-2 to TRBJ2-5; D perhaps matches TRBD2 (6 bases). This CDR3 contains 14 residues. The ends were cut back, 3 bases at V and 4 bases at J, with 12 bases in the middle. Germline V gives CDR1 SGHAT, CDR2 FQNNGV. CDR3 in amino acids: CASSFPPGVETQYF. Written as DNA, the CDR3 is TGTGCCAGCAGCTTCCCCCCGGGAGTAGAGACCCAGTACTTC.

This clonotype was detected many times. The gene calls are TRBV19 and TRBJ1-4; 8 nucleotides agree with TRBD1. The CDR3 consists of 15 residues. After removal of 4 bases from V and 7 bases from J, the junction contained 8 bases not matched to a gene. The V gene's germline CDR1 is LNHDA and CDR2 SQIVND (reference sequence). The CDR3 DNA reads TGTGCCAGTAGTAGCGGACAGGGTGGAATTGAAAAACTGTTTTTT. It specifies CASSSGQGGIEKLFF.

This clonotype was counted only a few times. CDR3 sequence: CASSQAIVWVPGELFF. CDR3 in DNA: TGTGCCAGCAGCCAAGCTATCGTTTGGGTGCCCGGGGAGCTGTTTTTT. The chain couples TRBV14 to TRBJ2-2; D gene unclear. Trimming shortened V by 1 base and J by 6 bases, and 15 bases separated the two germline ends. This CDR3 has 16 amino acids. Germline loops: CDR1 SGHDN, CDR2 FVKESK.

This clonotype was recorded many times. The V call is TRBV7-6, the J call TRBJ2-2; 12 bases line up with TRBD2. The V gene's germline CDR1 is SGHVS and CDR2 FNYEAQ. This CDR3 is 15 amino acids long. The V segment lost 6 bases and the J segment 5 bases; nucleotides outside the gene matches: 4. CDR3 nucleotide sequence: TGTGCCAGCAGTCCTGGACTAGCGGGGACCGGGGAGCTGTTTTTT. As protein: CASSPGLAGTGELFF.

V and J are TRBV2 and TRBJ2-7, with D possibly being TRBD2 (5 bases). Per germline, CDR1 SNHLY and CDR2 FYNNEI. The V gene lost 7 bases and the J gene lost 2 bases, with 12 bases spanning the gap. The CDR3 runs to 13 residues. The CDR3 coding sequence is TGTGCCAGCACAACCCCGGGGACCTACGAGCAGTACTTC. As protein: CASTTPGTYEQYF.

This clonotype was seen at least ten times. The gene calls are TRBV5-1 and TRBJ2-1, with 14 bases matching TRBD2. Losses at the gene ends were 3 bases for V and 6 bases for J; bases not matched to a gene: 8. The CDR3 has 17 residues. CDR1 is SGHRS, CDR2 YFSETQ, per germline. CDR3 region: CASSSGGTSGSINEQFF. Written as DNA, the CDR3 is TGCGCCAGCAGCTCCGGCGGGACTAGCGGGAGTATCAATGAGCAGTTCTTC.

This clonotype was seen at least ten times. This chain joins TRBV28 and TRBJ2-7; D call uncertain. Trimming shortened V by 5 bases and J by 7 bases, and 21 bases separated the two germline ends. The CDR3 loop spans 15 amino acids. Germline CDR1 and CDR2: MDHEN and SYDVKM. CDR3 protein: CASSAPTLLTEEQYF. Written as DNA, the CDR3 is TGTGCCAGCAGTGCCCCGACTCTACTTACCGAAGAGCAGTACTTC.

Ten or more counts support this clonotype. V gene TRBV5-5 combines with J gene TRBJ2-1; D gene ambiguous. This CDR3 contains 11 residues. In germline, CDR1 is SGHKS, CDR2 YYEKEE (reference sequence). The V end lost 5 bases, the J end lost 6 bases, and 6 bases lay between the germline ends. Here the CDR3 reads CASRFSNEQFF. The CDR3 DNA sequence: TGTGCCAGCAGGTTTAGCAATGAGCAGTTCTTC. Using reference TRBV5-5 and TRBJ2-1 for the parts outside the CDR3, the full variable domain is DAGVTQSPTHLIKTRGQQVTLRCSPISGHKSVSWYQQVLGQGPQFIFQYYEKEERGRGNFPDRFSARQFPNYSSELNVNALLLGDSALYLCASRFSNEQFFGPGTRLTVL.

The J gene is TRBJ2-1, the V gene TRBV6-2 or TRBV6-3; 10 nucleotides align to TRBD2. The V segment lost 1 base and the J segment 15 bases; nucleotides outside the gene matches: 12. The CDR3 is 15 residues long. CDR1 and CDR2 (germline): MNHEY, SVGEGT. The CDR3 DNA sequence: TGTGCCAGCAGTTACTTGGCTAGCGGGAGAAGGGTTCCGTTCTTC. Protein product: CASSYLASGRRVPFF.

This clonotype was seen ten or more times. This chain joins TRBV25-1 and TRBJ2-5; possible D gene TRBD1, 6 bases. Trimming stripped 4 bases from V and 6 bases from J, with 9 bases between. The CDR3 extends over 12 amino acids. CDR1 is MGHDK, CDR2 SYGVNS, per germline. CDR3 DNA: TGTGCCAGCAGTGCCACAGGGAAGACCCAGTACTTC. Translated, it gives CASSATGKTQYF. The variable domain in full, completed from reference TRBV25-1 and TRBJ2-5, reads EADIYQTPRYLVIGTGKKITLECSQTMGHDKMYWYQQDPGMELHLIHYSYGVNSTEKGDLSSESTVSRIRTEHFPLTLESARPSHTSQYLCASSATGKTQYFGPGTRLLVL.